These 10 T cell receptor beta chains were sequenced from one sample in a study of T cell repertoires in urothelial bladder cancer. The protocol was immunoSEQ multiplex PCR, while the TCRdb copy is restricted to in-frame clones and leaves out a portion. Of some 6,000 clones in the sample, over 55% were seen once. What was sequenced was tumor-infiltrating cells from bladder cancer. The receptors come from a human donor with urothelial carcinoma.

This clone was seen once. This chain uses TRBV5-1 with TRBJ2-3, with TRBD1 matching 7 bases. The V gene's germline CDR1 is SGHRS and CDR2 YFSETQ. V shed 3 bases and J 1 base; nucleotides not matched to a gene: 11. The CDR3 has 17 amino acids. The CDR3 here is CASSSQIQGLGTDTQYF. The CDR3 nucleotides read TGCGCCAGCAGCTCTCAAATACAGGGGTTGGGCACAGATACGCAGTATTTT. The whole variable domain, remainder taken from reference TRBV5-1 and TRBJ2-3, is KAGVTQTPRYLIKTRGQQVTLSCSPISGHRSVSWYQQTPGQGLQFLFEYFSETQRNKGNFPGRFSGRQFSNSRSEMNVSTLELGDSALYLCASSSQIQGLGTDTQYFGPGTRLTVL.

The chain joins TRBV5-5 to TRBJ2-2; D ambiguous. Germline CDR1 SGHKS, CDR2 YYEKEE (reference sequence). This CDR3 is built from 15 residues. Trimming removed 4 bases at V and 0 bases at J, with 10 bases between. This chain's CDR3 is CASSLTATNTGELFF. The CDR3 bases are TGTGCCAGCAGCCTTACGGCCACGAACACCGGGGAGCTGTTTTTT. Together with reference TRBV5-5 and TRBJ2-2, the CDR3 gives the full variable domain: DAGVTQSPTHLIKTRGQQVTLRCSPISGHKSVSWYQQVLGQGPQFIFQYYEKEERGRGNFPDRFSARQFPNYSSELNVNALLLGDSALYLCASSLTATNTGELFFGEGSRLTVL.

This chain joins TRBV27 and TRBJ2-3; D possibly corresponds to TRBD1 (6 bases). Per the germline V gene, CDR1 is MNHEY and CDR2 is SMNVEV (reference sequence). V lost 11 bases and J 6 bases, leaving 27 bases between the germline ends. CDR3 length equals 16 residues. In DNA, the CDR3 is TGTGCCTCCCTGGGGACCGGGACAAAGGGTGGCGATACGCAGTATTTT. Protein product: CASLGTGTKGGDTQYF.

The chain joins TRBV10-3 to TRBJ2-5; D remains unclear. This CDR3 has 11 residues. Germline loops: CDR1 ENHRY, CDR2 SYGVKD. Trimming took off 4 bases at V and 5 bases at J, with 5 bases between the two ends. CDR3 sequence: CAISGGETQYF. The CDR3 DNA reads as TGTGCCATCAGTGGGGGTGAGACCCAGTACTTC.

This chain connects TRBV7-2 to TRBJ2-7; D is unresolved. The CDR3 has 12 amino acids. Trimming cost V 5 bases and J 5 bases, with 10 bases left between them. Per germline, CDR1 SGHTA and CDR2 FQGNSA. CDR3 bases: TGTGCCAGCAGCGCCACAGTCAACGAGCAGTACTTC. It codes for CASSATVNEQYF.

The DNA of the CDR3 is TGTGCCAGCAGCACGACAGGGGGCAGTGGAAACACCATATATTTT. Encoded protein: CASSTTGGSGNTIYF. The chain couples TRBV7-3 to TRBJ1-3, with 10 bases aligning to TRBD1. CDR3 length: 15 amino acids. The V gene's germline CDR1 is SGHTA and CDR2 FQGTGA. The V and J ends lost 5 bases and 3 bases, in that order; junction bases with no gene match: 4.

This clone was observed a few times. The rearrangement uses TRBV7-3 and TRBJ1-1, with unresolved D. Germline values: CDR1 SGHTA, CDR2 FQGTGA. The CDR3 consists of 14 residues. V was trimmed by 5 bases and J by 1 base, leaving 11 bases between them. The CDR3 sequence is CASSTAVGNTEAFF. Here the CDR3 DNA reads TGTGCCAGCAGCACGGCTGTGGGGAACACTGAAGCTTTCTTT.

The chain has TRBV15 and TRBJ1-1; maybe TRBD1 (5 bases). Trimming removed 0 bases from V and 0 bases from J, with 17 bases in between. Germline V lookup: CDR1 LNHNV, CDR2 YYDKDF (reference sequence). The CDR3 totals 18 residues. CDR3 protein: CATSRDPSSRGLNTEAFF. In nucleotides, the CDR3 is TGTGCCACCAGCAGAGATCCGAGTTCGCGGGGCTTGAACACTGAAGCTTTCTTT.

V and J are TRBV27 and TRBJ1-5; TRBD1 is a possible D gene (5 bases). V dropped 2 bases and J dropped 6 bases, with 20 bases sitting between them. Germline V CDR1 and CDR2: MNHEY, SMNVEV (reference sequence). CDR3 size: 17 residues. The CDR3 DNA sequence: TGTGCCAGCAGTTTACGCGGCCCTGGTTGGGGGGGTCAGCCCCAGCATTTT. Protein product: CASSLRGPGWGGQPQHF.

The chain joins TRBV5-6 to TRBJ1-6; D perhaps matches TRBD1 (5 bases). The CDR3 runs to 15 residues. The germline V and J ends were trimmed by 3 bases and 13 bases, with 20 bases remaining between them. Germline V lookup: CDR1 SGHDT, CDR2 YYEEEE. CDR3 protein: CASSWGTDSLDPLHF. CDR3 DNA sequence: TGTGCCAGCAGCTGGGGGACTGACAGCCTTGACCCCCTCCACTTT.